This T cell receptor (beta chain) was recorded in a study of PD-1 blockade in classical Hodgkin lymphoma. Method: immunoSEQ multiplex PCR; TCRdb's copy keeps in-frame clones and lacks some. The sample includes some 46,000 clones, roughly 80% of them seen just once. A remark on this clone: What it binds is unknown.

Study results and caveats: Newly diagnosed patients were said to have less baseline TCR diversity than healthy donors did.

Each patient's relapse followed autologous stem cell transplantation, and brentuximab vedotin exposure varied. The receptor was isolated from a human donor with classical Hodgkin lymphoma. The input for sequencing was peripheral blood mononuclear cells (PBMCs), taken before the second cycle of nivolumab.

The CDR3 bases are TGTGCCAGCAGCCAACGTACAGATACGCAGTATTTT. Translation: CASSQRTDTQYF. The rearrangement uses TRBV14 and TRBJ2-3, with no clear D. V was shortened by 2 bases and J by 3 bases, with 3 bases between the two germline ends. The germline CDR1 and CDR2 sequences are SGHDN and FVKESK. The CDR3 consists of 12 residues.